This TCR beta chain was found in a study of T cell responses to AZD1222 COVID-19 vaccine. Study as a whole: Whether given at about 4 or about 12 weeks, second doses were pooled. Study-wide findings and caveats: White British ancestry dominated among donors, who included more females, and clonal diversity was possibly underestimated.

This table comes from immunoSEQ multiplex PCR, and its TCRdb copy is limited to in-frame clones, with some not included. The profile covers over 150,000 clones, with around 90% appearing a single time and 2% to 3% taken by the ten largest. Turning to this clone: The antigen remains undetermined.

The sample in question was peripheral blood, obtained on day 0 of AZD1222 vaccination. The receptor was isolated from an adult in good health.

In DNA form, the CDR3 reads TGTGCCAGCAGTTACATCCGGGGACAGGCGGCTTTCTTT. Translating gives CASSYIRGQAAFF. The chain employs TRBV6-5 and TRBJ1-1, with 8 bases aligning to TRBD1. CDR3 length: 13 amino acids. Germline trimming cut 2 bases from V and 11 bases from J; bases unmatched to any gene: 7. Germline V gives CDR1 MNHEY, CDR2 SVGAGI.